The 29 T cell receptor beta chains below come from one sample, sequenced in a study of cytomegalovirus exposure and HLA in healthy donors. Primers for the PCR totalled 60 Vbeta and 13 Jbeta. TCRdb's copy holds only in-frame clones and misses some; the assay was immunoSEQ multiplex PCR. The sample contains fewer than 200,000 clones, around 80% of which appear only once. Sequencing was carried out using PBMCs. These TCRs come from a girl aged 5-17 years in good health and CMV-seropositive.

This rearrangement joins TRBV19 to TRBJ1-1, with D possibly being TRBD1 (6 bases). Germline V gene data show CDR1 as LNHDA and CDR2 as SQIVND (reference sequence). The CDR3 spans 11 residues. V lost 7 bases and J 8 bases, leaving 11 bases between the germline ends. The CDR3, as DNA: TGTGCCAGTAATACAGGGTTAGAAGCTTTCTTT. Translating gives CASNTGLEAFF. Together with reference TRBV19 and TRBJ1-1, the CDR3 gives the full variable domain: DGGITQSPKYLFRKEGQNVTLSCEQNLNHDAMYWYRQDPGQGLRLIYYSQIVNDFQKGDIAEGYSVSREKKESFPLTVTSAQKNPTAFYLCASNTGLEAFFGQGTRLTVV.

The chain carries TRBV7-9 and TRBJ2-1, with a weak D call TRBD1 (6 bases). The CDR3 has 12 residues. Germline lookup yields CDR1 SEHNR and CDR2 FQNEAQ (reference sequence). V lost 7 bases and J 8 bases, leaving 12 bases between the germline ends. The DNA for the CDR3 is TGTGCCAGCAACCCACCAGGGGATGAGCAGTTCTTC. Encoded protein: CASNPPGDEQFF.

J is TRBJ1-3 and V is TRBV18; D not certain. Trimming left V 3 bases short and J 0 bases short, with 6 bases between. Germline V gene lookup returns CDR1 KGHSH and CDR2 LQKENI. The CDR3 contains 14 residues. CDR3 DNA: TGTGCCAGCTCACCCCGGGGCTCTGGAAACACCATATATTTT. Amino acid sequence: CASSPRGSGNTIYF.

V is TRBV5-1 and J is TRBJ2-5; 7 bases match TRBD1. The CDR3 runs 15 residues. V shed 1 base and J 0 bases; nucleotides not matched to a gene: 3. Germline V gene lookup returns CDR1 SGHRS and CDR2 YFSETQ. CDR3 sequence: CASSLSRGYQETQYF. CDR3 bases: TGCGCCAGCAGCTTGTCCAGGGGGTACCAAGAGACCCAGTACTTC.

The chain employs TRBV5-1 and TRBJ2-7; D perhaps matches TRBD2 (5 bases). The V and J ends lost 1 base and 4 bases respectively, with 15 bases between them. The germline V gene encodes CDR1 SGHRS and CDR2 YFSETQ. This CDR3 is 15 amino acids long. The DNA of the CDR3 is TGCGCCAGCAGCTTGATTTTTTCCCGGGATTACGAGCAGTACTTC. This sequence encodes CASSLIFSRDYEQYF.

The chain couples TRBV4-2 to TRBJ2-1; D is unresolved. Per germline, CDR1 LGHNA and CDR2 YNFKEQ. V was cut by 0 bases and J by 10 bases, with 13 bases left in between. The CDR3 runs 14 residues. The CDR3 protein is CASSQDETRNEQFF. DNA of the CDR3: TGTGCCAGCAGCCAAGATGAGACTCGAAACGAGCAGTTCTTC.

This rearrangement joins TRBV18 to TRBJ1-2; tentative D call: TRBD1 (5 bases). Germline V gene sequence: CDR1 KGHSH, CDR2 LQKENI. CDR3 length: 15 residues. V was pared by 3 bases and J by 3 bases, with 14 bases between. CDR3 nucleotide sequence: TGTGCCAGCTCACCCGCAGGGATTAATTACTATGGCTACACCTTC. It yields the protein CASSPAGINYYGYTF. The full variable domain, completed using reference TRBV18 and TRBJ1-2, is NAGVMQNPRHLVRRRGQEARLRCSPMKGHSHVYWYRQLPEEGLKFMVYLQKENIIDESGMPKERFSAEFPKEGPSILRIQQVVRGDSAAYFCASSPAGINYYGYTFGSGTRLTVV.

The CDR3 region has the DNA TGCGCCAGCAGTCAATTTAGCGGGGGCCTCCCCGTTAGCACAGATACGCAGTATTTT. Its translation is CASSQFSGGLPVSTDTQYF. V and J are TRBV23-1 and TRBJ2-3; TRBD2 aligns across 9 bases. TRBV23-1 is an ORF, and what it does is uncertain. CDR3 size: 19 residues. J gave up 0 bases and V 1 base, and 11 bases lay outside the gene matches.

The gene calls are TRBV25-1 and TRBJ1-2, with 9 positions matching TRBD1. The CDR3 is made up of 17 amino acids. Germline V gene lookup returns CDR1 MGHDK and CDR2 SYGVNS. After removal of 6 bases from V and 1 base from J, the junction contained 12 bases not matched to a gene. The CDR3 loop reads CASSPSGQGPINYGYTF. The CDR3 coding sequence is TGTGCCAGCAGCCCCTCAGGACAGGGGCCGATTAACTATGGCTACACCTTC.

The chain joins TRBV28 to TRBJ1-1, with no clear D. Germline V CDR1 and CDR2: MDHEN, SYDVKM. The V end was cut by 8 bases, the J end by 0 bases, with 13 bases between. The CDR3 spans 14 residues. In nucleotides, the CDR3 is TGTGCCAGCCCCCCGACCGGGATGAACACTGAAGCTTTCTTT. This sequence encodes CASPPTGMNTEAFF.

This clone was picked up one time. CDR3 amino acids: CASSTRARLADSTDTQYF. Here the CDR3 DNA reads TGTGCCAGCAGCACCCGTGCTCGTCTAGCGGATAGCACAGATACGCAGTATTTT. The chain combines TRBV11-2 with TRBJ2-3; 7 positions match TRBD2. The trim removed 5 bases at V and 0 bases at J, leaving 14 bases unmatched. CDR3 length: 18 residues. From germline, CDR1 is SGHAT and CDR2 FQNNGV. Full variable domain (missing parts from reference TRBV11-2 and TRBJ2-3): EAGVAQSPRYKIIEKRQSVAFWCNPISGHATLYWYQQILGQGPKLLIQFQNNGVVDDSQLPKDRFSAERLKGVDSTLKIQPAKLEDSAVYLCASSTRARLADSTDTQYFGPGTRLTVL.

The J gene is TRBJ2-5, the V gene TRBV29-1, with D maybe TRBD1 (8 bases). V was shortened by 8 bases and J by 4 bases, with 17 bases between the two germline ends. Germline V gene lookup returns CDR1 SQVTM and CDR2 ANQGSEA. There are 13 residues in the CDR3. The CDR3 loop reads CSYHYRGGETQYF. For the CDR3, the DNA is TGCAGCTACCACTACAGGGGGGGAGAGACCCAGTACTTC.

CDR3 sequence reads: CASSPGTNNEKLFF. CDR3 bases: TGTGCCAGCTCGCCCGGGACAAATAATGAAAAACTGTTTTTT. V is TRBV18 and J is TRBJ1-4; D might be TRBD1 (6 bases). Germline loops: CDR1 KGHSH, CDR2 LQKENI. The length of the CDR3 is 14 residues. Between the trimmed V and J ends, which lost 6 bases and 4 bases, there was a span of 12 bases.

This clone was found a few times. The chain has TRBV5-4 and TRBJ1-2; 9 bases agree with TRBD1. V shed 4 bases and J 3 bases; nucleotides not matched to a gene: 4. The CDR3 is 14 residues long. Germline CDR1 reads SGHNT; CDR2 reads YYREEE (reference sequence). CDR3 nucleotide sequence: TGTGCCAGCAGCACTAGGACAGGGGACTATGGCTACACCTTC. Its protein product is CASSTRTGDYGYTF. Filled out from reference TRBV5-4 and TRBJ1-2, the complete variable domain reads ETGVTQSPTHLIKTRGQQVTLRCSSQSGHNTVSWYQQALGQGPQFIFQYYREEENGRGNFPPRFSGLQFPNYSSELNVNALELDDSALYLCASSTRTGDYGYTFGSGTRLTVV.

The V gene is TRBV16, the J gene TRBJ2-7, with 9 bases identical to TRBD1. CDR1 and CDR2 from the germline V gene are KGHSY and FQNENV. This CDR3 region has 16 residues. The V segment lost 4 bases and the J segment 2 bases; nucleotides outside the gene matches: 9. The CDR3 bases are TGTGCCAGCAGCCTGGGTGGAGGACAGGGGACCTACGAGCAGTACTTC. It codes for CASSLGGGQGTYEQYF. The variable domain in full, with the rest retrieved from reference TRBV16 and TRBJ2-7, is GEEVAQTPKHLVRGEGQKAKLYCAPIKGHSYVFWYQQVLKNEFKFLISFQNENVFDETGMPKERFSAKCLPNSPCSLEIQATKLEDSAVYFCASSLGGGQGTYEQYFGPGTRLTVT.

The chain couples TRBV27 to TRBJ1-4; D gene unclear. The CDR3 runs 13 residues. Germline CDR1 reads MNHEY; CDR2 reads SMNVEV (reference sequence). V lost 4 bases and J lost 8, with 11 bases in between. This CDR3 reads CASSSSGVEKLFF. The DNA of the CDR3 is TGTGCCAGCAGTTCGTCCGGGGTCGAAAAACTGTTTTTT.

This clone was recorded once. The V call is TRBV18, the J call TRBJ2-1, with 11 bases lining up with TRBD1. The CDR3 consists of 15 residues. Per the germline V gene, CDR1 is KGHSH and CDR2 is LQKENI. V lost 5 bases, J lost 3 bases, and 3 bases stayed unmatched. CDR3 amino acids: CASSWGQGVYNEQFF. The CDR3 nucleotides are TGTGCCAGCTCATGGGGACAGGGGGTCTACAATGAGCAGTTCTTC.

In its sample, this clone was seen a few times. The chain carries TRBV2 and TRBJ1-4; possibly TRBD1 for D (6 bases). CDR3 length: 14 residues. V shed 2 bases and J shed 8 bases, with 12 bases lying between them. Germline CDR1 and CDR2: SNHLY and FYNNEI. The CDR3 protein is CASSENREWEKLFF. For the CDR3, the DNA is TGTGCCAGCAGTGAAAACAGGGAGTGGGAAAAACTGTTTTTT.

The chain combines TRBV28 with TRBJ1-5; D is perhaps TRBD1 (6 bases). The CDR3 covers 14 residues. Deletions cut 6 bases from V and 7 bases from J, with 16 bases between. The V gene's germline CDR1 is MDHEN and CDR2 SYDVKM. The CDR3 sequence is CASSNTGSGQPQHF. In DNA, the CDR3 is TGTGCCAGCAGCAATACAGGGTCTGGACAGCCCCAGCATTTT.

V is TRBV28 and J is TRBJ1-2, with a possible D match to TRBD1 (5 bases). Per the germline V gene, CDR1 is MDHEN and CDR2 is SYDVKM. The CDR3 is 15 amino acids. Trimming cost V 3 bases and J 0 bases, with 11 bases left between them. The CDR3 DNA follows: TGTGCCAGCAGTTTTCGGAGGGGAGCTAACTATGGCTACACCTTC. Its translation: CASSFRRGANYGYTF.

The chain recombines TRBV5-1 with TRBJ2-5; 7 nucleotides agree with TRBD1. This CDR3 has 15 amino acids. Trimming took 4 bases from V and 5 from J; bases not matched to a gene: 11. Germline lookup yields CDR1 SGHRS and CDR2 YFSETQ. CDR3 nucleotides: TGCGCCAGCAGCCCAACCCCGGGGACAGAGGAGACCCAGTACTTC. This translates into CASSPTPGTEETQYF. Variable domain in full (rest from reference TRBV5-1 and TRBJ2-5): KAGVTQTPRYLIKTRGQQVTLSCSPISGHRSVSWYQQTPGQGLQFLFEYFSETQRNKGNFPGRFSGRQFSNSRSEMNVSTLELGDSALYLCASSPTPGTEETQYFGPGTRLLVL.

The chain recombines TRBV11-2 with TRBJ2-7; D is possibly TRBD1 (5 bases). Germline V lookup: CDR1 SGHAT, CDR2 FQNNGV. The CDR3 extends over 14 amino acids. Trimming shortened V by 5 bases and J by 1 base, and 12 bases separated the two germline ends. The CDR3, as DNA: TGTGCCAGCAGCGAAGACAGTGAGTCCTACGAGCAGTACTTC. As protein: CASSEDSESYEQYF.

The J gene is TRBJ1-1, the V gene TRBV7-9; D is unresolved. CDR1 SEHNR and CDR2 FQNEAQ come from the germline V gene (reference sequence). The CDR3 consists of 14 residues. V dropped 3 bases and J dropped 4 bases, with 12 bases sitting between them. The CDR3 is CASSFPGSTTEAFF. The CDR3 DNA is TGTGCCAGCAGCTTCCCAGGATCAACCACTGAAGCTTTCTTT. Supplemented by reference TRBV7-9 and TRBJ1-1, the full variable domain reads DTGVSQNPRHKITKRGQNVTFRCDPISEHNRLYWYRQTLGQGPEFLTYFQNEAQLEKSRLLSDRFSAERPKGSFSTLEIQRTEQGDSAMYLCASSFPGSTTEAFFGQGTRLTVV.

CDR3 protein: CAWRNGRVPYNEQFF. The CDR3, as DNA: TGTGCCTGGAGGAATGGCCGGGTGCCCTACAATGAGCAGTTCTTC. The chain carries TRBV30 and TRBJ2-1; D remains unclear. V lost 3 bases and J lost 2, with 14 bases in between. The CDR3 covers 15 residues. Germline lookup yields CDR1 GTSNPN and CDR2 SVGIG (reference sequence).

V usage is TRBV7-2 and J usage is TRBJ2-7; TRBD1 matches 8 bases. Germline V gene lookup returns CDR1 SGHTA and CDR2 FQGNSA. CDR3 size: 13 residues. V shed 5 bases and J 3 bases; nucleotides not matched to a gene: 3. The CDR3 region has the DNA TGTGCCAGCAGCATAGACAGGGGCTACGAGCAGTACTTC. This gives the protein CASSIDRGYEQYF. Drawing the rest from reference TRBV7-2 and TRBJ2-7, the complete variable domain is GAGVSQSPSNKVTEKGKDVELRCDPISGHTALYWYRQSLGQGLEFLIYFQGNSAPDKSGLPSDRFSAERTGGSVSTLTIQRTQQEDSAVYLCASSIDRGYEQYFGPGTRLTVT.

The chain joins TRBV6-4 to TRBJ1-2; D gene uncertain. Trimming took off 7 bases at V and 4 bases at J, with 16 bases between the two ends. CDR3 size: 14 residues. Germline CDR1 and CDR2: MRHNA and SNTAGT. The CDR3 DNA is TGTGCCAGCAAATACTCCATGGGGAGCTATGGCTACACCTTC. It encodes CASKYSMGSYGYTF.

This chain connects TRBV5-1 to TRBJ1-1; 9 bases are shared with TRBD1. Germline V gives CDR1 SGHRS, CDR2 YFSETQ. The CDR3 is 14 residues long. Germline trimming cut 3 bases from V and 3 bases from J; bases unmatched to any gene: 3. The CDR3 coding sequence is TGCGCCAGCAGCTCCGGGACAGGGTACACTGAAGCTTTCTTT. Amino acids: CASSSGTGYTEAFF. Full variable domain (missing parts from reference TRBV5-1 and TRBJ1-1): KAGVTQTPRYLIKTRGQQVTLSCSPISGHRSVSWYQQTPGQGLQFLFEYFSETQRNKGNFPGRFSGRQFSNSRSEMNVSTLELGDSALYLCASSSGTGYTEAFFGQGTRLTVV.

The chain employs TRBV27 and TRBJ2-5; 7 bases fit TRBD1. CDR1 and CDR2 (germline): MNHEY, SMNVEV (reference sequence). The CDR3 covers 16 residues. V lost 6 bases, J lost 2 bases, and 12 bases stayed unmatched. The CDR3 protein is CASSRSAWDRQETQYF. DNA for the CDR3: TGTGCCAGCAGCCGAAGCGCCTGGGACAGACAAGAGACCCAGTACTTC.

The chain joins TRBV5-1 to TRBJ1-1, with D tentatively TRBD1 (5 bases). The germline V and J ends were trimmed by 2 bases and 5 bases, with 13 bases remaining between them. Germline V CDR1 and CDR2: SGHRS, YFSETQ. The CDR3 contains 14 residues. CDR3 sequence: CASSFPREGTEAFF. CDR3 DNA sequence: TGCGCCAGCAGCTTTCCCCGGGAGGGGACTGAAGCTTTCTTT.